This T cell receptor beta chain comes out of a study of cytomegalovirus exposure and HLA in healthy donors. Both 60 Vbeta primers and 13 Jbeta primers went into the PCR. Data came from immunoSEQ multiplex PCR; TCRdb stores just in-frame clones and leaves some out. The sample has under 250,000 clones; 70% to 90% are singletons. This CDR3 has 14 residues. Germline V gene lookup returns CDR1 KGHSH and CDR2 LQKENI. Remarks on this clone: One end of the junction fails to match germline, which may point to a read error.

The origin of this receptor is a woman in her fifties or sixties in good health and CMV-seronegative. Sequenced material: PBMCs. The V call is TRBV18, the J call TRBJ2-4, with TRBD1 matching 7 bases. CDR3 coding DNA: TGTGCCAGCTCACCGGACGCCGCGATCAGGGGGAAGGACTTC. It encodes CASSPDAAIRGKDF.